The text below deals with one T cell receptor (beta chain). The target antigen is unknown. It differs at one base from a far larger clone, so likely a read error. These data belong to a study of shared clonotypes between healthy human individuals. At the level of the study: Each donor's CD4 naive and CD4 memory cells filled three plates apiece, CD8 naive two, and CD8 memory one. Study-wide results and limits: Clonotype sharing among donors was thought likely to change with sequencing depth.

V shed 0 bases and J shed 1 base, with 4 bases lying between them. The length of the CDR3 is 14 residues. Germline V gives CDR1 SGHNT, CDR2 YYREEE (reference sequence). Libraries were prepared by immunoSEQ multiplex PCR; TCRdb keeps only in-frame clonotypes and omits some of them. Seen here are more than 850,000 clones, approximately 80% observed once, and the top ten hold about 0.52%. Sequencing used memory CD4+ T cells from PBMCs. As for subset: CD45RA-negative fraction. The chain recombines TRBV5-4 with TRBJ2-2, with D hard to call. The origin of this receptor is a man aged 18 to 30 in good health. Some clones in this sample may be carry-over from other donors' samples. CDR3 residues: CASSLGGNTGELFF. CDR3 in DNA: TGTGCCAGCAGCTTGGGAGGGAACACCGGGGAGCTGTTTTTT.